This TCR beta chain was captured by sequencing in a study of control samples from healthy donors and cancer patients. Libraries were prepared by immunoSEQ multiplex PCR; TCRdb keeps only in-frame clonotypes and omits some of them. The sample gives about 94,000 clones, 75% to 95% of which show up once; about 4% is in the top ten. V lost 0 bases and J 4 bases, leaving 4 bases between the germline ends. The CDR3 is made up of 13 amino acids. Germline lookup yields CDR1 MGHRA and CDR2 YSYEKL. The chain employs TRBV4-1 and TRBJ1-5; unclear D gene. Sequencing input: blood. This TCR came from a woman aged 18-29 years in good health. CDR3 residues: CASSQDNNQPQHF. DNA of the CDR3: TGCGCCAGCAGCCAAGATAATAATCAGCCCCAGCATTTT.